This record looks at one TCR beta chain sequence and its context. Measured with immunoSEQ multiplex PCR; TCRdb has only the in-frame clones, and not every one. The sample gives a few hundred thousand clones, around four fifths of which show up once; approximately 7.6% is in the top ten. The record originates from a study of blood T cell repertoires in COVID-19. Looking at the study overall: The origin of the acute and convalescent COVID-19 samples was the United States, Italy and Spain.

CDR3 length: 19 amino acids. The V segment lost 8 bases and the J segment 2 bases; nucleotides outside the gene matches: 20. In germline, CDR1 is SGHAT, CDR2 FQNNGV. What was sequenced was peripheral blood. This rearrangement joins TRBV11-2 to TRBJ2-3; 9 bases fit TRBD2. The clonotype originates from a woman aged 80 or over with COVID-19, enrolled during active disease. CDR3 nucleotide sequence: TGTGCCAGCCTAGTAATCGTGCTAGCGGGACCGCTTCTCACAGATACGCAGTATTTT. It specifies CASLVIVLAGPLLTDTQYF. Drawing the rest from reference TRBV11-2 and TRBJ2-3, the complete variable domain is EAGVAQSPRYKIIEKRQSVAFWCNPISGHATLYWYQQILGQGPKLLIQFQNNGVVDDSQLPKDRFSAERLKGVDSTLKIQPAKLEDSAVYLCASLVIVLAGPLLTDTQYFGPGTRLTVL.